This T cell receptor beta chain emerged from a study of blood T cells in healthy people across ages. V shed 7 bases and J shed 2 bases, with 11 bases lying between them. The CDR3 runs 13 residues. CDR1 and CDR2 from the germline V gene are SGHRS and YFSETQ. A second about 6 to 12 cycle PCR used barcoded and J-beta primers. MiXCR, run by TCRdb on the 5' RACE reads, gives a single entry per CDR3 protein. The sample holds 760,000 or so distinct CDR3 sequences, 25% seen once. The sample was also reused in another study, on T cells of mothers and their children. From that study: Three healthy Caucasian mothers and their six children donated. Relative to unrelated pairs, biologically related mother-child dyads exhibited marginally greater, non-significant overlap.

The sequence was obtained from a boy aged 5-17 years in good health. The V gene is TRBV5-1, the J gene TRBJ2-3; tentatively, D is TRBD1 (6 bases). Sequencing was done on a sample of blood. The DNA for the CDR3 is TGCGCCAGCCTCGGACAGAACACAGATACGCAGTATTTT. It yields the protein CASLGQNTDTQYF.